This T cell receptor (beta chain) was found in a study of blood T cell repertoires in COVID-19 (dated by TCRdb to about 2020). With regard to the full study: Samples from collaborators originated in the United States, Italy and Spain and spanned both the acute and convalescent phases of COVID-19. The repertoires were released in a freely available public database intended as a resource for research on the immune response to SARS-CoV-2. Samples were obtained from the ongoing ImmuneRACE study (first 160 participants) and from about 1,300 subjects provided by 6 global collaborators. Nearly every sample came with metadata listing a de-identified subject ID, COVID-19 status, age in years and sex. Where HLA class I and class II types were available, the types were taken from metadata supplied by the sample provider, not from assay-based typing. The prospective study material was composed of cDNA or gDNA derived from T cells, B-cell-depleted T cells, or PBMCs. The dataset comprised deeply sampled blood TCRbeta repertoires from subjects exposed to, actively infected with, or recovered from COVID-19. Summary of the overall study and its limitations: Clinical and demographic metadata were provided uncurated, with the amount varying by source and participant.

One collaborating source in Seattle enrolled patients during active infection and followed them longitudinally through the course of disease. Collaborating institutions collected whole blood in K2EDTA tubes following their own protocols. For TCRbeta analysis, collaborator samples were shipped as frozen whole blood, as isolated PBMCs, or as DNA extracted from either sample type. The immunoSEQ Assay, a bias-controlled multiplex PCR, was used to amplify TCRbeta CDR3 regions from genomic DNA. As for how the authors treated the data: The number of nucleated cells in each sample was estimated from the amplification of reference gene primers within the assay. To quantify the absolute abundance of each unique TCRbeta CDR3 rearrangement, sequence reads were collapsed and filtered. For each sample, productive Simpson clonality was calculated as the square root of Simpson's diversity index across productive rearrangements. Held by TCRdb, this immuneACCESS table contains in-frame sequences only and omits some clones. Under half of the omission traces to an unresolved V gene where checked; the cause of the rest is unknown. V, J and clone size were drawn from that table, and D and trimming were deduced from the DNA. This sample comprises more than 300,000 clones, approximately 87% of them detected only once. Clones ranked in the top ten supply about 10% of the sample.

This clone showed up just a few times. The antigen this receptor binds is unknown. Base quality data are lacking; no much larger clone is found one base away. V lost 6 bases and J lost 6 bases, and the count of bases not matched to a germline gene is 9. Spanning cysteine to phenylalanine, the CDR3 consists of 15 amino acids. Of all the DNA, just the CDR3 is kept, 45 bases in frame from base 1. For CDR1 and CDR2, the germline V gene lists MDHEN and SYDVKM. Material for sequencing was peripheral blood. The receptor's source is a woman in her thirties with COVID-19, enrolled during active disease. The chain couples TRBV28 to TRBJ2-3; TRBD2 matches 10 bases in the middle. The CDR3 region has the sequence CASSLTSGLSDTQYF. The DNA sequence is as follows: TGTGCCAGCAGCTTGACTAGCGGGCTCTCGGATACGCAGTATTTT.